Below, 18 T cell receptor beta chains from the same sample are listed, as sequenced in a study. TCRdb re-called the 5' RACE reads with MiXCR, one entry per CDR3 protein. This sample carries some 62,000 distinct CDR3 sequences, 30% of them seen once, and the ten largest clones take approximately 2.2%. The source material was tumor-infiltrating naive CD4+ T cells sorted from the breast tumor. Subset indicated: naive CD4+ T cells, CD4+CD45RA+CD25-. The receptors here all came from a female donor with breast cancer.

About this clonotype itself: The conserved closing phenylalanine or tryptophan is absent in this CDR3, likely reflecting a read error. The rearrangement joins TRBV30 to TRBJ1-2, with a tentative D call TRBD1 (5 bases). This CDR3 is built from 13 residues. V shed 1 base and J shed 7 bases, with 13 bases lying between them. The germline V gene encodes CDR1 GTSNPN and CDR2 SVGIG (reference sequence). The DNA of the CDR3 is TGTGCCTGGAGTGGAGGGGCCGCAGCTGGCTACACCCTC. Translating gives CAWSGGAAAGYTL.

This clonotype appeared a few times. This sequence joins TRBV10-3 and TRBJ2-3; D call uncertain. Germline CDR1 reads ENHRY; CDR2 reads SYGVKD. The V and J ends lost 3 bases and 4 bases respectively, with 2 bases between them. This CDR3 has 11 residues. CDR3 loop: CAISESDTQYF. CDR3 nucleotides: TGTGCCATCAGTGAATCAGATACGCAGTATTTT.

This clonotype has more than one count but fewer than ten. The V call is TRBV20-1, the J call TRBJ1-2; maybe TRBD1 (6 bases). Trimming removed 4 bases from V and 3 bases from J, with 12 bases in between. Looked up from germline, CDR1 is DFQATT and CDR2 is SNEGSKA (reference sequence). The CDR3 covers 13 residues. CDR3 region: CSAKDRRDYGYTF. In nucleotides, the CDR3 is TGCAGTGCTAAGGACAGAAGGGACTATGGCTACACCTTC.

As for this clonotype: A much bigger clone sits one base away, suggesting this may be a read error. The rearrangement uses TRBV27 and TRBJ2-7; 7 positions agree with TRBD1. The junction had 10 bases not matched to a gene; V was cut back by 8 bases and J by 0 bases. This CDR3 is 15 amino acids long. Per germline, CDR1 MNHEY and CDR2 SMNVEV (reference sequence). As DNA, the CDR3 is TGTGCCAGCGGTCAGGGACAGCCAGCCTCCTACGAGCAGTACTTC. As protein: CASGQGQPASYEQYF.

In this sample, this clonotype turned up a few times. The chain joins TRBV20-1 to TRBJ1-2; D gene ambiguous. Germline-derived CDR1 and CDR2 are DFQATT and SNEGSKA (reference sequence). This CDR3 is 14 amino acids long. CDR3 coding DNA: TGCAGCCTGAAGGTCCCACCTGGTAACTATGGCTACACCTTC. It encodes CSLKVPPGNYGYTF.

This clonotype was detected only a few times. The chain combines TRBV5-6 with TRBJ1-1; maybe TRBD1 (5 bases). The CDR3 runs to 16 residues. Per the germline V gene, CDR1 is SGHDT and CDR2 is YYEEEE. With 1 base removed from V and 1 base from J, the gap between germline ends came to 14 bases. CDR3 DNA sequence: TGTGCCAGCAGCTTGTTGGTCGGTCAGGGGAACACTGAAGCTTTCTTT. It is translated as CASSLLVGQGNTEAFF.

J is TRBJ1-3 and V is TRBV5-1; no clear D. This CDR3 has 15 amino acids. V lost 0 bases and J 1 base, leaving 8 bases between the germline ends. Germline V gene data show CDR1 as SGHRS and CDR2 as YFSETQ. The CDR3 sequence is CASSLAVGSGNTIYF. The DNA of the CDR3 is TGCGCCAGCAGCTTGGCCGTTGGATCTGGAAACACCATATATTTT. The full variable domain, rest sourced from reference TRBV5-1 and TRBJ1-3, is KAGVTQTPRYLIKTRGQQVTLSCSPISGHRSVSWYQQTPGQGLQFLFEYFSETQRNKGNFPGRFSGRQFSNSRSEMNVSTLELGDSALYLCASSLAVGSGNTIYFGEGSWLTVV.

The gene calls are TRBV9 and TRBJ2-5; D could derive from TRBD1 or TRBD2 (5 bases each). The CDR3 contains 13 residues. CDR1 is SGDLS, CDR2 YYNGEE, per germline. V dropped 7 bases and J dropped 3 bases, with 13 bases sitting between them. CDR3 loop: CASGGVTKETQYF. CDR3 bases: TGTGCCAGCGGGGGAGTAACCAAAGAGACCCAGTACTTC.

V and J are TRBV12-3 or TRBV12-4 and TRBJ2-1, with 8 bases matching TRBD1. Trimming cost V 5 bases and J 2 bases; bases outside gene matches: 8. There are 16 residues in the CDR3. CDR3 in DNA: TGTGCCAGCAGTCCCGAGGACAGGGCCCCCTACAATGAGCAGTTCTTC. Translation gives CASSPEDRAPYNEQFF.

This clonotype was recorded a few times. This sequence joins TRBV29-1 and TRBJ1-1; D gene unclear. The CDR3 runs to 11 residues. V lost 1 base and J lost 8, with 8 bases in between. CDR1 and CDR2 from the germline V gene are SQVTM and ANQGSEA. The CDR3 spells CSVEGGREAFF. In DNA form, the CDR3 reads TGCAGCGTTGAAGGGGGAAGGGAAGCTTTCTTT.

The chain employs TRBV4-3 and TRBJ1-1; D uncertain. CDR1 is LGHNA, CDR2 YSLEER, per germline. CDR3 length: 14 residues. Trimming took 1 base from V and 1 from J, leaving 7 bases between them. The CDR3 DNA reads as TGCGCCAGCAGCCAAGTGGTACAGAACACTGAAGCTTTCTTT. Protein sequence: CASSQVVQNTEAFF.

The chain recombines TRBV7-2 with TRBJ1-6; D possibly corresponds to TRBD1 (6 bases). Germline CDR1 is SGHTA and CDR2 is FQGNSA. With 3 bases removed from V and 1 base from J, the gap between germline ends came to 10 bases. The CDR3 has 16 amino acids. This CDR3 is CASSFEQGSYNSPLHF. The CDR3 region has the DNA TGTGCCAGCAGCTTCGAACAGGGATCCTATAATTCACCCCTCCACTTT.

Of note for this clonotype: With a much larger clone just one base away, this may be a read error. The V gene is TRBV5-1, the J gene TRBJ2-1; TRBD2 agrees at 10 bases. Germline V gene lookup returns CDR1 SGHRS and CDR2 YFSETQ. This CDR3 has 15 amino acids. The V segment lost 7 bases and the J segment 4 bases; nucleotides outside the gene matches: 8. Here the CDR3 DNA reads TGCGCCAGCGGCCTTTCAGCGGGGGGGTACAATGAGCAGTTCTTC. This codes for CASGLSAGGYNEQFF.

In its sample, this clonotype was seen a few times. The chain recombines TRBV14 with TRBJ1-1; D is uncertain. The V end was cut by 0 bases, the J end by 5 bases, with 7 bases between. Looked up from germline, CDR1 is SGHDN and CDR2 is FVKESK. The CDR3 is made up of 13 amino acids. The CDR3, as DNA: TGTGCCAGCAGCCAAGATCTGGGAACTGAAGCTTTCTTT. Its translation is CASSQDLGTEAFF. The full variable domain, in which reference TRBV14 and TRBJ1-1 provide the parts outside the CDR3, is EAGVTQFPSHSVIEKGQTVTLRCDPISGHDNLYWYRRVMGKEIKFLLHFVKESKQDESGMPNNRFLAERTGGTYSTLKVQPAELEDSGVYFCASSQDLGTEAFFGQGTRLTVV.

A few counts support this clonotype. The CDR3 nucleotides read TGTGCCAGCAGTTTAGGGCAGGGGGCATGGAACACTGAAGCTTTCTTT. This gives the protein CASSLGQGAWNTEAFF. V and J are TRBV27 and TRBJ1-1; 8 nucleotides align to TRBD1. This CDR3 comprises 16 residues. Trimming removed 2 bases from V and 1 base from J; junction bases left unmatched: 6. The germline V gene encodes CDR1 MNHEY and CDR2 SMNVEV (reference sequence).

This clonotype was detected only a few times. This sequence joins TRBV29-1 and TRBJ2-1, with D perhaps TRBD1 (5 bases). Germline CDR1 SQVTM, CDR2 ANQGSEA. This CDR3 spans 12 amino acids. V lost 3 bases to trimming and J lost 9 bases, with 12 bases between them. CDR3 sequence: CSVEGRVGEQFF. The CDR3 nucleotides are TGCAGCGTTGAGGGCAGGGTAGGTGAGCAGTTCTTC.

This clonotype showed up many times. The V call is TRBV6-1, the J call TRBJ1-6, with unresolved D. Trimming took 6 bases from V and 3 from J, leaving 9 bases between them. CDR3 length equals 14 residues. The germline V gene has CDR1 MNHNS and CDR2 SASEGT. This CDR3 is CASRKDLYNSPLHF. The CDR3 DNA reads TGTGCCAGCAGGAAGGACCTCTATAATTCACCCCTCCACTTT.

This clonotype showed up many times. V gene TRBV5-1 combines with J gene TRBJ1-1; D is possibly TRBD1 (5 bases). This CDR3 spans 15 amino acids. The V end was cut by 0 bases, the J end by 4 bases, with 13 bases between. Germline assignment: CDR1 SGHRS and CDR2 YFSETQ. For the CDR3, the DNA is TGCGCCAGCAGCTTGGTCGGGCAGGGAGGCACTGAAGCTTTCTTT. Amino acid sequence: CASSLVGQGGTEAFF.